This T cell receptor beta chain was retrieved from a study of CD8 T cells in ankylosing spondylitis (dated by TCRdb to 2015 to 2018). A note on the overall study: To find TCR variants linked to disease, the study profiled T cell receptor beta repertoires in ankylosing spondylitis patients and healthy donors. The whole study cohort included about a hundred healthy donors and roughly 24 ankylosing spondylitis patients. Peripheral blood samples were taken, and synovial fluid was additionally collected from ankylosing spondylitis patients. The study at large found these results: The disease-linked clones showed a CD8+ phenotype and occurred at relatively low frequencies in peripheral blood. Some of the motif variants had been reported before in the synovial fluid and blood of reactive arthritis patients, a finding that suggests common disease-initiation mechanisms. Blood from ankylosing spondylitis patients appeared to be characterized by a TCR beta motif composed of about eight highly homologous amino acid variants. According to the report, matched synovial fluid samples from ankylosing spondylitis patients were significantly enriched for the disease-linked clones.

For each ankylosing spondylitis patient, the synovial fluid sample was matched to a blood sample from that same patient. The sample holds a few counts of this clonotype. Its specific antigen is unknown. Within one base of it there is no much larger clone, and no base qualities were kept. The run used an Illumina HiSeq 2500. Quantitative 5'-RACE with molecular barcodes was the method used to prepare the TCR beta libraries. The study's processing was this. To identify disease-linked TCR variants, a new computational method was used, one built on a probabilistic model of VDJ rearrangement. Clones were called with MiXCR by TCRdb after fastp trimmed the public reads at Q25, and only in-frame beta chains were retained. Duplicate CDR3 protein sequences are folded into a single record with the most common DNA and genes. What appears here as the V and J calls and clone size reflects TCRdb's work, not the paper's. The sample profile shows approximately 140,000 distinct CDR3 sequences; roughly 44% of them were found once. 13% to 15% of the sample lies in the top ten.

From V the trimming removes 3 bases and from J it removes 8 bases, while the gene matches leave 14 bases of the junction unaccounted for. CDR1 and CDR2 are drawn from the germline V gene: MGHRA, YSYEKL. Taken from cysteine to phenylalanine, the CDR3 has 16 residues. Only the CDR3 portion is preserved as DNA: 48 bases, with reading frame beginning at the first base. The rearrangement joined TRBV4-1 to TRBJ1-2, and 8 junction bases match TRBD1. This receptor was identified in a male donor with ankylosing spondylitis. Sample: synovial fluid, either unsorted or a sorted T cell fraction (not recorded which). The CDR3 loop reads CASSHDPTGGFNGYTF. The sequence in DNA is TGCGCCAGCAGCCACGATCCTACAGGGGGGTTTAACGGCTACACCTTC.